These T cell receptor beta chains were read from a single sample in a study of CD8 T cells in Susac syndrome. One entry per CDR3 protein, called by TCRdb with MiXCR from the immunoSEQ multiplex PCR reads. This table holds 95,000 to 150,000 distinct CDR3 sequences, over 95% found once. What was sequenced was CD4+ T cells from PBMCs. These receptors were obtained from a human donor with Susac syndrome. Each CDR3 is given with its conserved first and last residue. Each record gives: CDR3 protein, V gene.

CDR3: CASSLGHSNTEAFF
V: TRBV5-1

CDR3: CASSHLGRQSSGANVLTF
V: TRBV4-2

CDR3: CASRQSSPGNYGYTF
V: TRBV6-2/TRBV6-3

CDR3: CATSRGTYRNEQFF
V: TRBV15

CDR3: CASSGENRPYEQYF
V: TRBV25-1

CDR3: CASSLSRRAYEQYF
V: TRBV27

CDR3: CSVGHRGRVNTEAFF
V: TRBV29-1

CDR3: CASSLGDRDQETQYF
V: TRBV5-4

CDR3: CASSLATGTGSNEQFF
V: TRBV5-4

CDR3: CASSTLTSGRRNEQFF
V: TRBV9

CDR3: CASSLRETGANVLTF
V: TRBV12-3/TRBV12-4

CDR3: CASSLGREKDTQYF
V: TRBV7-2

CDR3: CSAPYRDRDIDTQYF
V: TRBV20-1

CDR3: CASSSIRRTGDSYEQYF
V: TRBV7-9

CDR3: CASSQDRRKETQYF
V: TRBV3-1

CDR3: CSAGGRSTDTQYF
V: TRBV20-1

CDR3: CASSLARGRAEAFF
V: TRBV12-3/TRBV12-4

CDR3: CASSLLTGASEQYF
V: TRBV5-1

CDR3: CASSLTTSRTDTQYF
V: TRBV11-2

CDR3: CASGGSGSSYNEQFF
V: TRBV5-1

CDR3: CASSRTEGSDTQYF
V: TRBV7-9

CDR3: CASSFPSGNTDTQYF
V: TRBV27

CDR3: CASSLGTSGRIQETQYF
V: TRBV12-3/TRBV12-4

CDR3: CASKQGDSTDTQYF
V: TRBV7-9

CDR3: CASRLGQGTYNEQFF
V: TRBV6-5

CDR3: CSAQEIAASLETQYF
V: TRBV20-1

CDR3: CASSLNAGFYNEQFF
V: TRBV19

CDR3: CAWRGSLYNEQFF
V: TRBV30

CDR3: CSANPFSGGEQYF
V: TRBV20-1

CDR3: CATSRDWATGELFF
V: TRBV15

CDR3: CASSLGRPGVGYF
V: TRBV28

CDR3: CASSFSPEHEQFF
V: TRBV7-3

CDR3: CASSVVGSGVSGNEQFF
V: TRBV9

CDR3: CASSLGWGGRTEAFF
V: TRBV7-9

CDR3: CASSPKGPWAFF
V: TRBV18

CDR3: CASSLVSGSSYEQYF
V: TRBV5-1

CDR3: CASSYTHEQFF
V: TRBV7-2

CDR3: CATSRETAASTDTQYF
V: TRBV15

CDR3: CASSLDPSYNEQFF
V: TRBV11-2

CDR3: CASSQTGVYLDEQYF
V: TRBV4-1

CDR3: CASSLTPGAQFF
V: TRBV14

CDR3: CASSQDLGWRGYTF
V: TRBV4-2

CDR3: CASSREIETQYF
V: TRBV6-6